The sequence of this TCR beta chain was determined in a study of sequential checkpoint blockade in melanoma. Study in general: Arm A got nivolumab then ipilimumab; arm B the reverse, 1:1.

Treatment in this sample: randomized to nivolumab then ipilimumab (arm A) or the reverse (arm B). DNA-damaging chemotherapy had not been given to any patient beforehand. The CDR3 spans 16 residues. CDR1 and CDR2 from the germline V gene are SNHLY and FYNNEI. Trimming pared 7 bases from V and 0 bases from J, leaving 18 bases between. TCRdb keeps only in-frame clones here, not all; method: immunoSEQ multiplex PCR. This sample has fewer than 8,500 clones, with more than 75% found just once. The chain employs TRBV2 and TRBJ1-1, with D tentatively TRBD1 (6 bases). The TCR comes from a human donor with melanoma. The material was CD8+ T cells sorted from blood (inferred from file names), obtained from a patient given nivolumab and ipilimumab in sequence. The CDR3 DNA reads TGTGCCAGCATCCCCGAGGGGGGGGCCCTGAACACTGAAGCTTTCTTT. Protein: CASIPEGGALNTEAFF.